This TCR beta chain was sequenced for a study of blood T cells in healthy people across ages (dated by TCRdb to between 2015 and 2016). About the full investigation: In model experiments, template switching captured about one uniquely barcoded TCR beta cDNA molecule for every two T cells. Donors of different ages were randomly distributed across sequencing lanes to avoid experimental bias. Four age groups were formed from the donors: young (average about 16 years), middle-aged (around 37), aged (around 62) and long-lived (82). Using deep sequencing normalized with unique cDNA molecular identifiers, the study measured how TCR beta repertoire diversity changes with age. For two donors (one aged 18 to 30 and one aged 80 or older), the study analyzed two additional independent replicas of 1 million unique cDNA reads from the same blood draw.

The protocol used for the library was 5' RACE. Sequencing was performed on an Illumina HiSeq 2500. A second about 7 to 11 cycle PCR used a sample-barcoded 5' primer and a J-beta primer mix. Each TCR beta cDNA molecule received a unique molecular identifier from a template-switch 5' adaptor carrying 12 random nucleotides. Each sample yielded at least 2.5 million CDR3-containing paired-end reads. The Mint cDNA synthesis kit, primed by a TRBC-specific oligonucleotide, was used to synthesize first-strand cDNA from all RNA. After uracil-DNA glycosylase treatment, a first 18-cycle PCR used universal primers M1SS and BC2_uni_R on all cDNA. As for how the authors treated the data: Each sample was normalized by randomly selecting 1 million high-quality reads, each carrying a distinct molecular identifier. Reads sharing molecular identifiers were discarded rather than binned into consensus sequences. MiTCR, with a Q25 quality threshold and the strictest error-elimination algorithm, was used for CDR3 identification, clonotype clustering and error correction. Lower-bound total TCR beta diversity was estimated with a nonparametric unseen species model using Euler transformation. The public sequencing data were trimmed at Q25 with fastp and processed into clonotypes with MiXCR by TCRdb, which kept only in-frame beta chains. Entries are consolidated by CDR3 protein sequence, retaining the most common genes and DNA. What appears here as the V and J calls and clone size reflects TCRdb's work, not the paper's. The sample has 600,000 or so distinct CDR3 sequences on record, around 48% of them singletons. The ten largest make up under 30% of the sample.

Results and caveats for the whole study, not just this receptor: Compared with the aged group, the long-lived group had more naive CD4+ T cells, fewer expanded clones and increased TCR diversity, suggesting age selection. Observed TCR beta diversity per million T cells fell roughly linearly with age, and a significant reduction was already apparent by age around 44. Because profiling used bulk unsorted PBMCs, naive and antigen-experienced compartments could not be compared conclusively. Total diversity estimates from one million sequenced T cells were considered lower bounds and underestimates. The percentage of naive T cells measured by flow cytometry correlated strongly with observed TCR beta diversity. The CMV infection status of donors was not known, potentially confounding age-related changes in expanded clonotypes.

The germline V gene sets CDR1 to SGHRS and CDR2 to YFSETQ. The CDR3 starts with the cysteine, ends with the phenylalanine, and has 13 residues. The only DNA kept is the CDR3, 39 bases in frame from the first base. Trimming takes 4 bases from V and 6 bases from J, and the germline ends sit 13 bases apart. Donors were a few dozen systemically healthy Caucasian individuals from Russia aged 6 to 90 years. Each donor gave approximately 9.3 milliliters of peripheral blood, collected into EDTA-treated Vacutainer tubes. PBMCs were isolated by Ficoll-Paque density-gradient centrifugation, with at least 6.5 million obtained per sample. Trizol reagent was used to extract total RNA from PBMCs, with at least 6 micrograms per sample. For every donor, flow cytometry on a PBMC aliquot measured the percentage of naive CD45RAhigh/CD27high T cells. In this sample, this clonotype turned up once. The antigen it recognizes is unknown. Base-call qualities are not available, and no considerably larger clone is one nucleotide away. One read represents weak support.

This receptor was obtained from a man aged 80 or over in good health. This sequence uses TRBV5-1 and TRBJ1-1; the D gene cannot be resolved reliably. Sequenced: blood. The CDR3 has the sequence CASSEGPNSEAFF. The DNA reads TGCGCCAGCAGCGAGGGCCCGAATTCTGAAGCTTTCTTT.